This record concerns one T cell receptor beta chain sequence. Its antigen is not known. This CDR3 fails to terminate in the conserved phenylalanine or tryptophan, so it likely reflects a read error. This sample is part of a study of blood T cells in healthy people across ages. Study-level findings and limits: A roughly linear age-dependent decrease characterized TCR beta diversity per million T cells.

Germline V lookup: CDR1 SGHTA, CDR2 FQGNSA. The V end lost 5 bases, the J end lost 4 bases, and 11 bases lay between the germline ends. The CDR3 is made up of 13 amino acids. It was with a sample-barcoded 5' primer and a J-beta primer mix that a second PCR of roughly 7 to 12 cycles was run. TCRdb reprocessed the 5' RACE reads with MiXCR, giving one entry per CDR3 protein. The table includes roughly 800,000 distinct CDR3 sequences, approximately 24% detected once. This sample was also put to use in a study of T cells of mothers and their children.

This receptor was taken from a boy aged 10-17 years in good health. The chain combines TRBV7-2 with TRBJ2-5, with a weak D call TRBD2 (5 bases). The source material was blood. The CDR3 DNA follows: TGTGCCAGCAGCCCCGAGGGAAGAGAGACCCAGTACCTC. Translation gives CASSPEGRETQYL.